This T cell receptor beta chain derives from a study of blood T cell repertoires in COVID-19. The overall study: Samples taken during acute and convalescent COVID-19 were collected in the United States, Italy and Spain. Sources were T cells, B-cell-depleted T cells, or PBMCs; the material itself was cDNA or gDNA.

This clone was picked up a small number of times. The CDR3 is made up of 13 amino acids. Germline CDR1 is GTSNPN and CDR2 is SVGIG (reference sequence). Trimming cost V 5 bases and J 8 bases, with 16 bases left between them. Authors' methods: From reference gene primer amplification, estimates of nucleated cell counts were derived. The repertoire was sequenced with immunoSEQ multiplex PCR; TCRdb's copy has only in-frame clones and lacks some. The DNA gave D and trimming, while V, J and clone size come from that table. The sample holds approximately 110,000 clones; about 86% are singletons and the top ten take less than 45%.

The gene calls are TRBV30 and TRBJ2-1, with D perhaps TRBD2 (6 bases). Sequencing was carried out using peripheral blood. This clonotype was sampled from a man aged 80 or over with acute or convalescent COVID-19. DNA for the CDR3: TGTGCCTGGGATACTCGACTAGGCGATGAGCAGTTCTTC. It translates to CAWDTRLGDEQFF.